The 19 T cell receptor beta chains presented below share a single source sample, sequenced in a study of PD-1 blockade in classical Hodgkin lymphoma. Relapse was seen in all patients after autologous stem cell transplantation, and brentuximab vedotin exposure was variable. The protocol was immunoSEQ multiplex PCR, while the TCRdb copy is restricted to in-frame clones and leaves out a portion. The table includes roughly 20,000 clones, 70% to 90% detected once. Source: peripheral blood mononuclear cells (PBMCs), taken before the second cycle of nivolumab. Every receptor here comes from a human donor with classical Hodgkin lymphoma.

The CDR3 bases are TGCGCCAGCAGCTGGGGGGCTGATTCACCCCTCCACTTT. Amino acid sequence: CASSWGADSPLHF. The chain links TRBV5-1 to TRBJ1-6; D is perhaps TRBD1 (6 bases). Trimming took off 3 bases at V and 8 bases at J, with 9 bases between the two ends. The CDR3 covers 13 residues. CDR1 is SGHRS and CDR2 is YFSETQ in the germline V gene. The whole variable domain, filled in from reference TRBV5-1 and TRBJ1-6, reads KAGVTQTPRYLIKTRGQQVTLSCSPISGHRSVSWYQQTPGQGLQFLFEYFSETQRNKGNFPGRFSGRQFSNSRSEMNVSTLELGDSALYLCASSWGADSPLHFGNGTRLTVT.

This clone has a handful of counts. The chain combines TRBV5-1 with TRBJ2-5; 10 bases map to TRBD2. J gave up 6 bases and V 4 bases, and 12 bases lay outside the gene matches. The CDR3 spans 16 residues. The V gene's germline CDR1 is SGHRS and CDR2 YFSETQ. CDR3 amino acids: CASSPDSGGGGKTQYF. CDR3 nucleotide sequence: TGCGCCAGCAGCCCGGACAGCGGGGGGGGCGGGAAGACCCAGTACTTC.

The chain employs TRBV7-2 and TRBJ1-5; 7 nucleotides align to TRBD1. J gave up 3 bases and V 5 bases, and 4 bases lay outside the gene matches. This CDR3 has 14 amino acids. Germline CDR1 and CDR2: SGHTA and FQGNSA. CDR3 amino acids: CASSLDRANQPQHF. The CDR3 DNA reads as TGTGCCAGCAGCCTTGACAGGGCCAATCAGCCCCAGCATTTT.

The chain employs TRBV5-1 and TRBJ1-4, with 8 bases matching TRBD1. The junction had 4 bases not matched to a gene; V was cut back by 3 bases and J by 6 bases. In germline, CDR1 is SGHRS, CDR2 YFSETQ. The CDR3 has 14 residues. The CDR3 coding sequence is TGCGCCAGCAGCTCAATGGGACAGGATGAAAAACTGTTTTTT. The encoded protein is CASSSMGQDEKLFF.

The chain couples TRBV5-1 to TRBJ2-3, with TRBD1 matching over 7 bases. Germline V gives CDR1 SGHRS, CDR2 YFSETQ. CDR3 length equals 14 residues. With V trimmed by 4 bases and J by 2 bases, 4 bases remained unmatched. The CDR3 sequence is CASSPGTDTDTQYF. The CDR3 DNA reads as TGCGCCAGCAGCCCAGGGACAGACACAGATACGCAGTATTTT.

In nucleotides, the CDR3 is TGTGCCAGCAGCCCCGGTCACAACACTGAAGCTTTCTTT. Its translation: CASSPGHNTEAFF. The chain uses TRBV7-3 and TRBJ1-1; D gene unclear. CDR3 length: 13 amino acids. V was trimmed by 5 bases and J by 2 bases, leaving 9 bases between them. Germline CDR1 reads SGHTA; CDR2 reads FQGTGA.

V gene TRBV7-9 combines with J gene TRBJ1-2, with 12 bases lining up with TRBD1. With V trimmed by 4 bases and J by 7 bases, 10 bases remained unmatched. CDR3 length: 16 amino acids. Germline loops: CDR1 SEHNR, CDR2 FQNEAQ (reference sequence). CDR3 region: CASSSMGQGAFSGYTF. The CDR3 coding sequence is TGTGCCAGCAGCTCAATGGGACAGGGGGCGTTCAGTGGCTACACCTTC. The full variable domain, its missing parts supplied by reference TRBV7-9 and TRBJ1-2, is DTGVSQNPRHKITKRGQNVTFRCDPISEHNRLYWYRQTLGQGPEFLTYFQNEAQLEKSRLLSDRFSAERPKGSFSTLEIQRTEQGDSAMYLCASSSMGQGAFSGYTFGSGTRLTVV.

The V and J genes are TRBV23-1 and TRBJ2-3; 11 nucleotides align to TRBD1. TRBV23-1 carries the ORF label, with uncertain function. The V segment lost 4 bases and the J segment 5 bases; nucleotides outside the gene matches: 5. There are 15 residues in the CDR3. This CDR3 is CASSRGTGGGDTQYF. In nucleotides, the CDR3 is TGCGCCAGCAGTCGCGGGACAGGGGGTGGAGATACGCAGTATTTT.

The V gene is TRBV7-6, the J gene TRBJ1-6; a possible D gene is TRBD1 (6 bases). This CDR3 has 16 amino acids. V lost 2 bases, J lost 0 bases, and 8 bases lay in between. CDR1 SGHVS and CDR2 FNYEAQ come from the germline V gene. CDR3 amino acids: CASSLQGSSYNSPLHF. In DNA, the CDR3 is TGTGCCAGCAGCTTACAGGGGAGCTCCTATAATTCACCCCTCCACTTT.

The gene calls are TRBV7-9 and TRBJ1-4, with D possibly TRBD1 on 5 matching bases. Germline loops: CDR1 SEHNR, CDR2 FQNEAQ (reference sequence). Trimming stripped 1 base from V and 1 base from J, with 7 bases between. The CDR3 is made up of 15 amino acids. CDR3 nucleotide sequence: TGTGCCAGCAGCTTAGACCAGGGAACTAATGAAAAACTGTTTTTT. Protein sequence: CASSLDQGTNEKLFF. Using reference TRBV7-9 and TRBJ1-4 for the parts outside the CDR3, the full variable domain is DTGVSQNPRHKITKRGQNVTFRCDPISEHNRLYWYRQTLGQGPEFLTYFQNEAQLEKSRLLSDRFSAERPKGSFSTLEIQRTEQGDSAMYLCASSLDQGTNEKLFFGSGTQLSVL.

The chain has TRBV5-4 and TRBJ2-7; the D is unclear. The CDR3 consists of 13 residues. In germline, CDR1 is SGHNT, CDR2 YYREEE (reference sequence). V was shortened by 2 bases and J by 2 bases, with 8 bases between the two germline ends. The CDR3 here is CASSFDLAYEQYF. CDR3 DNA: TGTGCCAGCAGCTTCGACCTAGCCTACGAGCAGTACTTC.

J is TRBJ2-3 and V is TRBV5-5; D is uncertain. The germline gives CDR1 SGHKS, CDR2 YYEKEE (reference sequence). V lost 0 bases and J 2 bases, leaving 13 bases between the germline ends. This CDR3 region has 16 residues. CDR3 in amino acids: CASSLAGPDLTDTQYF. The CDR3 coding sequence is TGTGCCAGCAGCTTGGCCGGGCCGGACCTCACAGATACGCAGTATTTT.

V gene TRBV2 combines with J gene TRBJ1-1; D is ambiguous. The CDR3 extends over 14 amino acids. V was trimmed by 7 bases and J by 0 bases, leaving 12 bases between them. Germline CDR1 is SNHLY and CDR2 is FYNNEI. CDR3 nucleotide sequence: TGTGCCAGCAAGTGGTCAGTTGTGAACACTGAAGCTTTCTTT. This codes for CASKWSVVNTEAFF.

This rearrangement joins TRBV6-1 to TRBJ2-4; D gene ambiguous. Deletions cut 2 bases from V and 7 bases from J, with 6 bases between. The CDR3 runs 12 residues. Germline V gene lookup returns CDR1 MNHNS and CDR2 SASEGT. CDR3 region: CASSEQWNIQYF. The CDR3 region has the DNA TGTGCCAGCAGTGAACAGTGGAACATTCAGTACTTC.

V usage is TRBV29-1 and J usage is TRBJ2-4; D is uncertain. There are 12 residues in the CDR3. The germline gives CDR1 SQVTM, CDR2 ANQGSEA. The V gene lost 7 bases and the J gene lost 6 bases, with 13 bases spanning the gap. Here the CDR3 reads CSGLGRLNIQYF. CDR3 DNA sequence: TGCAGCGGGCTCGGCAGGCTAAACATTCAGTACTTC.

This clone was detected only a few times. J is TRBJ1-5 and V is TRBV7-9, with D possibly TRBD1 on 6 matching bases. Trimming took off 7 bases at V and 7 bases at J, with 17 bases between the two ends. The CDR3 sequence is 14 residues long. Per germline, CDR1 SEHNR and CDR2 FQNEAQ (reference sequence). The CDR3 DNA reads as TGTGCCAGCACCTCAGGACAGAACGGCCAGCCCCAGCATTTT. This encodes CASTSGQNGQPQHF.

The chain employs TRBV6-6 and TRBJ1-2; possibly TRBD1 for D (6 bases). The V gene's germline CDR1 is MNHNY and CDR2 SVGAGI (reference sequence). The V and J ends lost 5 bases and 5 bases respectively, with 18 bases between them. The CDR3 extends over 15 amino acids. Written as DNA, the CDR3 is TGTGCCAGCAGTGATCTAGGACAGCTTTCGTATGGCTACACCTTC. This encodes CASSDLGQLSYGYTF.

V gene TRBV5-1 combines with J gene TRBJ1-6; D remains unclear. The germline CDR1 and CDR2 sequences are SGHRS and YFSETQ. With 0 bases removed from V and 10 bases from J, the gap between germline ends came to 14 bases. The CDR3 is made up of 15 amino acids. In nucleotides, the CDR3 is TGCGCCAGCAGCTTGGAACTGGCGGTCGGATCACCCCTCCACTTT. It translates to CASSLELAVGSPLHF.

This chain joins TRBV11-2 and TRBJ2-5; 9 nucleotides align to TRBD2. This CDR3 comprises 15 residues. Per germline, CDR1 SGHAT and CDR2 FQNNGV. V shed 8 bases and J 9 bases; nucleotides not matched to a gene: 16. The CDR3 sequence: CASALAGQVRGAQYF. The CDR3 bases are TGTGCCAGCGCCCTAGCGGGGCAAGTTCGTGGGGCCCAGTACTTC.